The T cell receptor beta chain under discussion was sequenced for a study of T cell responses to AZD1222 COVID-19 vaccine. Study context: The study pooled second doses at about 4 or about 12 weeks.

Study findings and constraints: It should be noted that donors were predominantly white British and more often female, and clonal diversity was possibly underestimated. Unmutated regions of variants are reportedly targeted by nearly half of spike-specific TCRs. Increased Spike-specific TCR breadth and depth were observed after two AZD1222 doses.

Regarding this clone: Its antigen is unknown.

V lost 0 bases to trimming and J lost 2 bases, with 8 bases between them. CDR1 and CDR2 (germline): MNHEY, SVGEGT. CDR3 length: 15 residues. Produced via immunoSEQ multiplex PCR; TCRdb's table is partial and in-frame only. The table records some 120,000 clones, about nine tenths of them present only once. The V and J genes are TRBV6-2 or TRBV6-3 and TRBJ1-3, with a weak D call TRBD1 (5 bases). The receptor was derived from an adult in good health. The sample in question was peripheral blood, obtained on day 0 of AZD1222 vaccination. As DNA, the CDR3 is TGTGCCAGCAGTTACTCGACCAGGGCTGGAAACACCATATATTTT. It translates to CASSYSTRAGNTIYF.